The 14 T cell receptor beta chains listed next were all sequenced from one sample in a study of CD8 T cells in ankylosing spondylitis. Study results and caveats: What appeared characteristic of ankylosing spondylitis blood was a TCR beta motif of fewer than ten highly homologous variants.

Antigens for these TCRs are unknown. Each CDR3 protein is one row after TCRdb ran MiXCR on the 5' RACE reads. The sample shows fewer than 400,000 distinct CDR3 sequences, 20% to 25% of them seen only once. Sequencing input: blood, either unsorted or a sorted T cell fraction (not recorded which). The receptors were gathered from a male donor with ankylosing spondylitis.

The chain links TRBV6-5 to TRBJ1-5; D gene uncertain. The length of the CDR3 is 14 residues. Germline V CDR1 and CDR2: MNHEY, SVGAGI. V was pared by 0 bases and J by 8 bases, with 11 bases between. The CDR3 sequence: CASSYSLPREPQHF. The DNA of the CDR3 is TGTGCCAGCAGTTACTCGCTCCCAAGAGAGCCCCAGCATTTT.

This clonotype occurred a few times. The CDR3 DNA reads TGCGCCAGCGAACTCGGGGGGGAAGATACGCAGTATTTT. It is translated as CASELGGEDTQYF. The chain links TRBV5-1 to TRBJ2-3, with 8 nucleotides matching TRBD2. The CDR3 contains 13 residues. With V trimmed by 7 bases and J by 5 bases, 6 bases remained unmatched. In germline, CDR1 is SGHRS, CDR2 YFSETQ.

The CDR3 nucleotides read TGTGCCAGCATTTTCCGGGACAGGGGATTCGATGAGCAGTTCTTC. This encodes CASIFRDRGFDEQFF. The chain is built from TRBV2 and TRBJ2-1; TRBD1 matches at 10 bases. The CDR3 has 15 residues. Germline V gives CDR1 SNHLY, CDR2 FYNNEI. Unmatched junction bases numbered 11, after V lost 7 bases and J lost 8 bases.

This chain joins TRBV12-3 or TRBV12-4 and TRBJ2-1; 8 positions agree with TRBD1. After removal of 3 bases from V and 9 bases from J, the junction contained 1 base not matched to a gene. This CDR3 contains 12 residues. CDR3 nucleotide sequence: TGTGCCAGCAGTTTCAGGGGGCCTGAGCAGTTCTTC. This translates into CASSFRGPEQFF.

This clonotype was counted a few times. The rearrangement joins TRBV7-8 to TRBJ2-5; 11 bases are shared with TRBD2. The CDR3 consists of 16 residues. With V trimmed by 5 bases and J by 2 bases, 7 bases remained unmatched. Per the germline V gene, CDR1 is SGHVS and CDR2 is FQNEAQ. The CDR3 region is CASSQRLAGKQETQYF. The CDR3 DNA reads TGTGCCAGCAGCCAACGACTAGCGGGAAAACAAGAGACCCAGTACTTC.

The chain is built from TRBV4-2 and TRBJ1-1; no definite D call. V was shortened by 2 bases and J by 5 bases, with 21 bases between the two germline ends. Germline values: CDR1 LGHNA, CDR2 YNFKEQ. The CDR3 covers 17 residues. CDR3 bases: TGTGCCAGCAGCCAACCACAGCCGACGGGGAGTGGGACTGAAGCTTTCTTT. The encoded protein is CASSQPQPTGSGTEAFF.

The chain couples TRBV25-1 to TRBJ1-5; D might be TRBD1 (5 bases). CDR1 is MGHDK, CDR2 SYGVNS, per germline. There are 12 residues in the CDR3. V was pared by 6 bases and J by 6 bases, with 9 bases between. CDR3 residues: CASSRGVQPQHF. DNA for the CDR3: TGTGCCAGCAGCCGGGGGGTTCAGCCCCAGCATTTT.

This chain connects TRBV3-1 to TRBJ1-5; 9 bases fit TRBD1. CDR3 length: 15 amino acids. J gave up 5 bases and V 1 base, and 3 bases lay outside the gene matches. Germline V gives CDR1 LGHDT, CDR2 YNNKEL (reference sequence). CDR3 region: CASSQGTGADQPQHF. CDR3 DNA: TGTGCCAGCAGCCAAGGGACAGGGGCTGATCAGCCCCAGCATTTT.

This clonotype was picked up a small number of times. The chain's CDR3 is CASSEQHGENEKLFF. CDR3 in DNA: TGTGCCAGCAGTGAACAACATGGAGAGAATGAAAAACTGTTTTTT. The V and J genes are TRBV25-1 and TRBJ1-4, with D unclear. This CDR3 is 15 amino acids long. V was cut by 2 bases and J by 5 bases, with 12 bases left in between. Per the germline V gene, CDR1 is MGHDK and CDR2 is SYGVNS.

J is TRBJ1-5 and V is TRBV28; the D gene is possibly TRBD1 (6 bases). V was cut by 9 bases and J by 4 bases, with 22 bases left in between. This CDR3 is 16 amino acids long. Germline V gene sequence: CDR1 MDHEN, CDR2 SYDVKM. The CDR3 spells CASAALAQGGNQPQHF. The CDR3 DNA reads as TGTGCCAGTGCGGCCCTTGCACAGGGCGGGAATCAGCCCCAGCATTTT. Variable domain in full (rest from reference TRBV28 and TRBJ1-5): DVKVTQSSRYLVKRTGEKVFLECVQDMDHENMFWYRQDPGLGLRLIYFSYDVKMKEKGDIPEGYSVSREKKERFSLILESASTNQTSMYLCASAALAQGGNQPQHFGDGTRLSIL.

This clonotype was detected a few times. In DNA, the CDR3 is TGCAGCGTCAGGACAGACCAAGAGACCCAGTACTTC. Protein sequence: CSVRTDQETQYF. The chain recombines TRBV29-1 with TRBJ2-5; weak D call: TRBD1 (6 bases). The CDR3 is 12 residues long. The V and J ends lost 6 bases and 0 bases respectively, with 8 bases between them. CDR1 and CDR2 (germline): SQVTM, ANQGSEA.

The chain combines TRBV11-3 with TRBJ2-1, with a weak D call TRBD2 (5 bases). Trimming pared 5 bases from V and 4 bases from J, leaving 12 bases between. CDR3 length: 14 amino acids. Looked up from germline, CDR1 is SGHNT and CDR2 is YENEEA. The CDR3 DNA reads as TGTGCCAGCAGCAGGGAGAACCCTTACAATGAGCAGTTCTTC. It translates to CASSRENPYNEQFF.

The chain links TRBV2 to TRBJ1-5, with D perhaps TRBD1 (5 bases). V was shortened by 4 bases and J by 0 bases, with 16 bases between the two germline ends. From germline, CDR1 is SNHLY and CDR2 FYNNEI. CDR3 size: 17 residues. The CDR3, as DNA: TGTGCCAGCAGTGGGGTAGAGGGGTTATATAGCAATCAGCCCCAGCATTTT. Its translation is CASSGVEGLYSNQPQHF.

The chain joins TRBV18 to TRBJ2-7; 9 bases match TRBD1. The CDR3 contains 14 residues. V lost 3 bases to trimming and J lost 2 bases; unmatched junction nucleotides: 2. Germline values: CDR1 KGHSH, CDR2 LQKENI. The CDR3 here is CASSPGQGTYEQYF. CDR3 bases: TGTGCCAGCTCACCGGGACAGGGTACCTACGAGCAGTACTTC. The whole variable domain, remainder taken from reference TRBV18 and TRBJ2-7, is NAGVMQNPRHLVRRRGQEARLRCSPMKGHSHVYWYRQLPEEGLKFMVYLQKENIIDESGMPKERFSAEFPKEGPSILRIQQVVRGDSAAYFCASSPGQGTYEQYFGPGTRLTVT.